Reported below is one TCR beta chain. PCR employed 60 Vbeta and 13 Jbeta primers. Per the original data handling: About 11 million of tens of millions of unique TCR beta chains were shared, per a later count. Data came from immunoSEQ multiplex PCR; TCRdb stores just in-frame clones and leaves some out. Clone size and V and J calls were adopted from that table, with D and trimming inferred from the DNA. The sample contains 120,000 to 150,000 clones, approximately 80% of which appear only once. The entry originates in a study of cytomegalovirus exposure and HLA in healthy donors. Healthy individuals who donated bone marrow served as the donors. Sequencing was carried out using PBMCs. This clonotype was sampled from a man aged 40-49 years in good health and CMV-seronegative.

CDR3 coding DNA: TGCAGCAGCGAAACTAGTCCAGATACGCAGTATTTT. Its translation is CSSETSPDTQYF. The rearrangement joins TRBV29-1 to TRBJ2-3, with a possible D match to TRBD2 (5 bases). The germline gives CDR1 SQVTM, CDR2 ANQGSEA. The CDR3 spans 12 residues. V was trimmed by 8 bases and J by 4 bases, leaving 13 bases between them.